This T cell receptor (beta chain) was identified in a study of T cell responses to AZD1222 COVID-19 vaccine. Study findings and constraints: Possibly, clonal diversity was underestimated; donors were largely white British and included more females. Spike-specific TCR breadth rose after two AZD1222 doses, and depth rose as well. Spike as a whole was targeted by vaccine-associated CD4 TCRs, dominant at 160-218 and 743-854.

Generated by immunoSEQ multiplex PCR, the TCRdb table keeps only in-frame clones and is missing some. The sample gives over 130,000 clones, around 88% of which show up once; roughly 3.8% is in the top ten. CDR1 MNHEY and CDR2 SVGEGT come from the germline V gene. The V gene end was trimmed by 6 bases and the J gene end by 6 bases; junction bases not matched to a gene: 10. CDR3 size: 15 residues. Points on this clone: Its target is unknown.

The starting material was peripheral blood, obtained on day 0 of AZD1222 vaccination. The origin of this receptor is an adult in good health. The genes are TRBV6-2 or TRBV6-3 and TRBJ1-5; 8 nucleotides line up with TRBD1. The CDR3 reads CASSPSGGLGQPQHF. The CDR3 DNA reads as TGTGCCAGCAGCCCATCAGGGGGCTTGGGTCAGCCCCAGCATTTT.